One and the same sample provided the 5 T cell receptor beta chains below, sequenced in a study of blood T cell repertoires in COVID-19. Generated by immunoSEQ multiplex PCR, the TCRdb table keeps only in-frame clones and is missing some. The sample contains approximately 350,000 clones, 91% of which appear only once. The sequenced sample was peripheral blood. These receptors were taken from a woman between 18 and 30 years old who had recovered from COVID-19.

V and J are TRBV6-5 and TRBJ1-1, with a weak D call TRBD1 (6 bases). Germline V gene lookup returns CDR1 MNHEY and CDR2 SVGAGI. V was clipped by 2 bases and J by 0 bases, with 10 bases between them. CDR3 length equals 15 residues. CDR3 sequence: CASSYRTEMNTEAFF. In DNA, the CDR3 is TGTGCCAGCAGTTACCGGACAGAAATGAACACTGAAGCTTTCTTT.

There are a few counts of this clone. CDR3 in amino acids: CASIRGWGEGEAFF. Written as DNA, the CDR3 is TGTGCCAGCATCCGTGGCTGGGGAGAAGGTGAAGCTTTCTTT. The gene calls are TRBV6-5 and TRBJ1-1; no firm D call. V dropped 7 bases and J dropped 7 bases, with 19 bases sitting between them. The CDR3 is 14 residues long. Germline V CDR1 and CDR2: MNHEY, SVGAGI.

CDR3 sequence: CASSQVPWGLDGYTF. CDR3 coding DNA: TGCGCCAGCAGCCAAGTCCCGTGGGGACTGGATGGCTACACCTTC. The chain uses TRBV4-3 and TRBJ1-2; possibly TRBD1 for D (5 bases). V lost 1 base to trimming and J lost 6 bases, with 15 bases between them. Germline V CDR1 and CDR2: LGHNA, YSLEER. The CDR3 totals 15 residues.

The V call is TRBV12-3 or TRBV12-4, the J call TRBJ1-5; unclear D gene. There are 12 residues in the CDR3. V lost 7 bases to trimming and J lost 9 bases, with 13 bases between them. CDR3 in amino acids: CASTLLAGPQHF. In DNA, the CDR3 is TGTGCCAGCACTCTCCTTGCAGGGCCCCAGCATTTT.

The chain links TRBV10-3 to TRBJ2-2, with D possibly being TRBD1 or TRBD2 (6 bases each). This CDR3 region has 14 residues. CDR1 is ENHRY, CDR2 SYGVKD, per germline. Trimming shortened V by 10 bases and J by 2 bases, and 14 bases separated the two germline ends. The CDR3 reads CATRGGNNTGELFF. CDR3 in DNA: TGTGCCACCAGGGGCGGGAACAACACCGGGGAGCTGTTTTTT.